This TCR beta chain was obtained from a study of blood T cell repertoires in COVID-19. Overall study: Specimens from acute and convalescent COVID-19 originated in the United States, Italy and Spain. T cells, B-cell-depleted T cells, or PBMCs supplied cDNA or gDNA.

The V segment lost 3 bases and the J segment 6 bases; nucleotides outside the gene matches: 3. This CDR3 comprises 13 residues. Germline V gene lookup returns CDR1 LNHDA and CDR2 SQIVND (reference sequence). As processed by the authors: Quantification of nucleated cells was approximated via reference gene primer amplification. The repertoire was sequenced with immunoSEQ multiplex PCR; TCRdb's copy has only in-frame clones and lacks some. That table is the source of V, J and clone size, and D and trimming were worked out from the DNA. The repertoire holds some 81,000 clones, with roughly 87% as singletons.

The chain has TRBV19 and TRBJ2-7; 9 nucleotides match TRBD2. The sequence was collected from a woman between 45 and 60 years old in a cohort sampled during active COVID-19. Sequenced material: peripheral blood. The CDR3 sequence: CASSMGSGGEQYF. For the CDR3, the DNA is TGTGCCAGTAGTATGGGTAGCGGGGGCGAGCAGTACTTC.